These 25 T cell receptor beta chains originate from one sample sequenced in a study of T cell changes during pregnancy in multiple sclerosis. Sequencing used immunoSEQ multiplex PCR; TCRdb keeps in-frame clones, though not all of them. Of approximately 50,000 clones in the sample, 92% are singletons; the top ten hold about 0.4%. The sequencing here drew on CD4+ T cells from peripheral blood mononuclear cells, taken after pregnancy. These receptors all come from a female donor with multiple sclerosis, enrolled in a pregnancy study.

The J gene is TRBJ2-1, the V gene TRBV19; 11 bases align to TRBD1. V dropped 6 bases and J dropped 9; count of bases not matched to a gene: 7. The CDR3 loop spans 14 amino acids. CDR1 is LNHDA and CDR2 is SQIVND in the germline V gene (reference sequence). CDR3 DNA: TGTGCCAGTAGGTGGGACAGGGGGGTGGGTGAGCAGTTCTTC. Its translation: CASRWDRGVGEQFF.

The V call is TRBV5-8, the J call TRBJ2-5, with D possibly TRBD2 on 6 matching bases. The V gene lost 4 bases and the J gene lost 2 bases, with 15 bases spanning the gap. The germline gives CDR1 SGHTS, CDR2 YDEGEE. The CDR3 runs 15 residues. The CDR3 region has the DNA TGTGCCAGCAGCCGAGATACCGGGACTCAAGAGACCCAGTACTTC. Amino acid sequence: CASSRDTGTQETQYF.

The chain couples TRBV10-1 to TRBJ2-3; D may be TRBD2 (5 bases). The CDR3 is 14 amino acids. Germline V gene data show CDR1 as WNHNN and CDR2 as SYGVQD (reference sequence). The V end was cut by 2 bases, the J end by 1 base, with 7 bases between. CDR3 nucleotide sequence: TGCGCCAGCAGTGAGGGGAGAGGCACAGATACGCAGTATTTT. Translating it yields CASSEGRGTDTQYF.

The chain carries TRBV9 and TRBJ2-3; TRBD2 matches at 14 bases. From germline, CDR1 is SGDLS and CDR2 YYNGEE. Germline trimming cut 4 bases from V and 3 bases from J; bases unmatched to any gene: 10. This CDR3 contains 18 residues. The DNA of the CDR3 is TGTGCCAGCAGCCGACTTGGGACTAGCGGGAGTAGGACAGATACGCAGTATTTT. Amino acid sequence: CASSRLGTSGSRTDTQYF.

This rearrangement joins TRBV10-3 to TRBJ1-4; D perhaps matches TRBD1 (5 bases). The CDR3 covers 15 residues. Per the germline V gene, CDR1 is ENHRY and CDR2 is SYGVKD. V lost 3 bases, J lost 8 bases, and 16 bases lay in between. The CDR3 bases are TGTGCCATCAGTGATGGCTTAGGGGCCATGGAAAAACTGTTTTTT. This sequence encodes CAISDGLGAMEKLFF.

To note about this clone: A read error may account for a junction end that differs from germline. The chain links TRBV9 to TRBJ2-1, with TRBD1 identical over 8 bases. Looked up from germline, CDR1 is SGDLS and CDR2 is YYNGEE. CDR3 length: 15 residues. CDR3 nucleotides: TGTGCCAGCAGCCCGGACAGGGTCTCCCACAATGAGCAGTTCTTC. Translated, it gives CASSPDRVSHNEQFF.

The chain couples TRBV7-2 to TRBJ2-3; the D gene is possibly TRBD1 (6 bases). V lost 1 base and J lost 5, with 10 bases in between. This CDR3 is built from 14 residues. Per germline, CDR1 SGHTA and CDR2 FQGNSA. The CDR3 region has the DNA TGTGCCAGCAGCTTAGGTATAGGGGGAGATACGCAGTATTTT. The encoded protein is CASSLGIGGDTQYF.

The CDR3 coding sequence is TGTGCCAGCAGCTTAGCGAGAGCCGTCTATGGCTACACCTTC. It specifies CASSLARAVYGYTF. The gene calls are TRBV7-9 and TRBJ1-2; no clear D. V was pared by 0 bases and J by 4 bases, with 9 bases between. The CDR3 consists of 14 residues. Per the germline V gene, CDR1 is SEHNR and CDR2 is FQNEAQ (reference sequence).

The chain is built from TRBV18 and TRBJ1-5, with unresolved D. V was shortened by 0 bases and J by 2 bases, with 8 bases between the two germline ends. Germline loops: CDR1 KGHSH, CDR2 LQKENI. The CDR3 totals 15 residues. The CDR3 region is CASSPPGGGNQPQHF. The CDR3 DNA is TGTGCCAGCTCACCACCCGGCGGAGGCAATCAGCCCCAGCATTTT.

The chain links TRBV7-8 to TRBJ2-5, with 8 bases lining up with TRBD2. J lost 5 bases, V lost 4 bases, and 12 bases had no gene match. Germline V gives CDR1 SGHVS, CDR2 FQNEAQ. This CDR3 comprises 16 residues. As DNA, the CDR3 is TGTGCCAGCAGCTCCCTTTCGGGCGGGAGGTGGGAGACCCAGTACTTC. The encoded protein is CASSSLSGGRWETQYF.

The J gene is TRBJ2-7, the V gene TRBV5-6; 7 bases match TRBD1. V dropped 1 base and J dropped 2; count of bases not matched to a gene: 6. Germline V gene lookup returns CDR1 SGHDT and CDR2 YYEEEE. CDR3 length: 15 residues. CDR3 coding DNA: TGTGCCAGCAGCTTGTGGGGCAGGGGGACCTACGAGCAGTACTTC. Its translation: CASSLWGRGTYEQYF. The full variable domain, with the rest looked up from reference TRBV5-6 and TRBJ2-7, is DAGVTQSPTHLIKTRGQQVTLRCSPKSGHDTVSWYQQALGQGPQFIFQYYEEEERQRGNFPDRFSGHQFPNYSSELNVNALLLGDSALYLCASSLWGRGTYEQYFGPGTRLTVT.

The chain couples TRBV9 to TRBJ2-7; D gene unclear. The CDR3 runs 16 residues. Looked up from germline, CDR1 is SGDLS and CDR2 is YYNGEE. The V and J ends lost 4 bases and 0 bases respectively, with 17 bases between them. The CDR3 region is CASSPAQPLSSYEQYF. The CDR3 DNA sequence: TGTGCCAGCAGCCCTGCCCAACCCCTCAGCTCCTACGAGCAGTACTTC.

This chain joins TRBV19 and TRBJ1-2; D is unclear. The V end was cut by 5 bases, the J end by 8 bases, with 18 bases between. Germline-derived CDR1 and CDR2 are LNHDA and SQIVND (reference sequence). The CDR3 consists of 14 residues. DNA for the CDR3: TGTGCCAGTAGTTCTCGACACTGGAGGTTCGGCTACACCTTC. Amino acids: CASSSRHWRFGYTF.

V and J are TRBV11-1 and TRBJ2-7; no clear D. The germline V and J ends were trimmed by 3 bases and 0 bases, with 6 bases remaining between them. CDR3 size: 13 residues. Per the germline V gene, CDR1 is SGHAT and CDR2 is FQDESV (reference sequence). As DNA, the CDR3 is TGTGCCAGCAGCTTCCACAACTCCTACGAGCAGTACTTC. Its protein is CASSFHNSYEQYF.

This clone counts as medium-sized. J is TRBJ2-7 and V is TRBV30, with 7 bases lining up with TRBD2. Germline CDR1 is GTSNPN and CDR2 is SVGIG (reference sequence). CDR3 length equals 14 residues. V trimming: 4 bases; J trimming: 6 bases; junction bases outside the gene matches: 12. This CDR3 reads CAWTSGAGVGEQYF. CDR3 sequence (DNA): TGTGCCTGGACTTCTGGGGCGGGAGTAGGCGAGCAGTACTTC.

This clone was seen only once. The genes are TRBV7-7 and TRBJ2-1; D is perhaps TRBD2 (7 bases). Germline lookup yields CDR1 SSHAT and CDR2 FNYEAQ (reference sequence). The CDR3 length is 16 residues. The V end was cut by 5 bases, the J end by 4 bases, with 18 bases between. The CDR3, as DNA: TGTGCCAGCAGCCCCGCTGAGGGGGGGCTGTACAATGAGCAGTTCTTC. It specifies CASSPAEGGLYNEQFF.

The chain couples TRBV9 to TRBJ2-3; 7 bases are shared with TRBD2. Per germline, CDR1 SGDLS and CDR2 YYNGEE. With V trimmed by 4 bases and J by 8 bases, 16 bases remained unmatched. The CDR3 is 16 amino acids. The CDR3 reads CASSTPSGQGFGTQYF. The CDR3 nucleotides are TGTGCCAGCAGCACCCCTAGCGGTCAGGGATTTGGTACGCAGTATTTT. Complete variable domain (other parts from reference TRBV9 and TRBJ2-3): DSGVTQTPKHLITATGQRVTLRCSPRSGDLSVYWYQQSLDQGLQFLIQYYNGEERAKGNILERFSAQQFPDLHSELNLSSLELGDSALYFCASSTPSGQGFGTQYFGPGTRLTVL.

The V and J genes are TRBV9 and TRBJ2-1; D unclear. V lost 0 bases and J 8 bases, leaving 12 bases between the germline ends. The CDR3 totals 14 residues. Germline V gene sequence: CDR1 SGDLS, CDR2 YYNGEE. CDR3 in amino acids: CASSVGAVLDEQFF. The CDR3, as DNA: TGTGCCAGCAGCGTAGGGGCAGTTCTGGATGAGCAGTTCTTC. Complete variable domain (other parts from reference TRBV9 and TRBJ2-1): DSGVTQTPKHLITATGQRVTLRCSPRSGDLSVYWYQQSLDQGLQFLIQYYNGEERAKGNILERFSAQQFPDLHSELNLSSLELGDSALYFCASSVGAVLDEQFFGPGTRLTVL.

V and J are TRBV2 and TRBJ2-3; D is possibly TRBD2 (5 bases). The CDR3 is 14 amino acids. From germline, CDR1 is SNHLY and CDR2 FYNNEI. The V and J ends lost 8 bases and 4 bases respectively, with 16 bases between them. CDR3 amino acids: CASSRTSRADTQYF. Here the CDR3 DNA reads TGTGCCAGCTCCAGAACTAGTAGAGCAGATACGCAGTATTTT.

The chain carries TRBV6-1 and TRBJ1-1; D gene ambiguous. V was clipped by 6 bases and J by 11 bases, with 19 bases between them. Looked up from germline, CDR1 is MNHNS and CDR2 is SASEGT. There are 13 residues in the CDR3. CDR3: CASSHPGAYQAFF. In DNA, the CDR3 is TGTGCCAGCAGCCACCCGGGTGCATATCAGGCTTTCTTT.

This sequence joins TRBV5-4 and TRBJ2-3; 11 nucleotides align to TRBD1. Losses at the gene ends were 4 bases for V and 4 bases for J; bases not matched to a gene: 17. Germline V gives CDR1 SGHNT, CDR2 YYREEE (reference sequence). The CDR3 is made up of 19 amino acids. CDR3 nucleotides: TGTGCCAGCAGCAGAGGACAGGGGGCCCCCACATGGGGCGCAGATACGCAGTATTTT. This codes for CASSRGQGAPTWGADTQYF.

The chain joins TRBV7-9 to TRBJ1-1, with D possibly being TRBD1 (6 bases). Trimming shortened V by 2 bases and J by 6 bases, and 22 bases separated the two germline ends. Germline CDR1 reads SEHNR; CDR2 reads FQNEAQ (reference sequence). CDR3 length: 17 residues. CDR3 nucleotide sequence: TGTGCCAGCAGCTTATTTGGTTTTGGACAGATCTTAGCTGAAGCTTTCTTT. Translated, it gives CASSLFGFGQILAEAFF.

CDR3 region: CASSQDQLRSGGRAGGTDTQYF. CDR3 nucleotides: TGTGCCAGCAGCCAAGATCAGTTGCGTAGCGGCGGGAGGGCCGGAGGTACAGATACGCAGTATTTT. The chain links TRBV14 to TRBJ2-3, with 9 bases fitting TRBD2. The CDR3 loop spans 22 amino acids. Trimming at V came to 0 bases and at J to 3 bases, leaving 22 bases not matched to a gene. Germline assignment: CDR1 SGHDN and CDR2 FVKESK.

The CDR3 DNA is TGTGCCAGCAGCTTAGGGAGCCTAGCGCTGACCGGGGAGCTGTTTTTT. Protein product: CASSLGSLALTGELFF. V usage is TRBV11-3 and J usage is TRBJ2-2, with D possibly being TRBD2 (6 bases). Trimming took off 1 base at V and 5 bases at J, with 14 bases between the two ends. The CDR3 runs 16 residues. Germline V gene lookup returns CDR1 SGHNT and CDR2 YENEEA.

The CDR3 is CSVLSTYEQYF. As DNA, the CDR3 is TGCAGTGTCCTATCCACCTACGAGCAGTACTTC. V and J are TRBV20-1 and TRBJ2-7, with no clear D. The CDR3 sequence is 11 residues long. The V end was cut by 7 bases, the J end by 2 bases, with 9 bases between. The V gene's germline CDR1 is DFQATT and CDR2 SNEGSKA (reference sequence).